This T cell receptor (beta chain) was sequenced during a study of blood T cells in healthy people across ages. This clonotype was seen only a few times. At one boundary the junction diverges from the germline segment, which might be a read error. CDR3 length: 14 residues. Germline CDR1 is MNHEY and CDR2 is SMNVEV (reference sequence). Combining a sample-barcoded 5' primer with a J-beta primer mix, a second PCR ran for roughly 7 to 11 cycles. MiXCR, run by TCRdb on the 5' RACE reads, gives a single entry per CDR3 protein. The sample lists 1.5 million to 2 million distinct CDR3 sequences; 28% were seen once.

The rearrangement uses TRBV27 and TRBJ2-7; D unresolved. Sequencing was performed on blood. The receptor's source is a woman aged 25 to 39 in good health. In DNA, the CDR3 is TGTGTCAGCAGTTTTAACGTCGGACCTTACGAGCAGTACTTC. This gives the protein CVSSFNVGPYEQYF.